Listed below are T cell receptor beta chains from one sample, sequenced in a study of cytomegalovirus exposure and HLA in healthy donors. The protocol was immunoSEQ multiplex PCR, while the TCRdb copy is restricted to in-frame clones and leaves out a portion. The table has 250,000 to 350,000 clones, 86% seen once. Sequenced material: PBMCs. These receptors all stem from a man aged 35 to 55 in good health and CMV-seropositive. Both conserved end residues are part of each CDR3. The D gene is left open where the match is weak. The size field is filled for only some rows; it gives once, few, many or a size class.

v_gene	d_gene	abundance	j_gene	CDR3nt	CDR3aa
TRBV4-3	NA	NA	TRBJ1-4	TGCGCCAGCAGCCAAGATTTCAGGGGTTCTAGTGAAAAACTGTTTTTT	CASSQDFRGSSEKLFF
TRBV15	TRBD2	once	TRBJ2-3	TGTGCCACCAGCATAGCGGGAGTTGTAGATACGCAGTATTTT	CATSIAGVVDTQYF
TRBV28	NA	NA	TRBJ2-5	TGTGCCAGCAGCCCTCTTGTGGAGACCCAGTACTTC	CASSPLVETQYF
TRBV5-4	TRBD1	NA	TRBJ1-2	TGTGCCAGCAGCTTAGGGACAGGGGAGATCTATGGCTACACCTTC	CASSLGTGEIYGYTF
TRBV2	NA	NA	TRBJ2-3	TGTGCCAGCAGTGAAGCGGTGGCACCCACCCATACGCAGTATTTT	CASSEAVAPTHTQYF
TRBV27	NA	NA	TRBJ1-5	TGTGCCAGCAGTTTACGCAGGGGAAGCAATCAGCCCCAGCATTTT	CASSLRRGSNQPQHF
TRBV6-5	TRBD2	NA	TRBJ2-1	TGTGCCAGCACTCTACTAGCGGGAGGTTACAATGAGCAGTTCTTC	CASTLLAGGYNEQFF
TRBV6-4	TRBD2	NA	TRBJ2-7	TGTGCCAGCAGTGACCCCTCTAGCGGGTCTGCCTACGAGCAGTACTTC	CASSDPSSGSAYEQYF
TRBV7-9	NA	NA	TRBJ1-5	TGTGCCAGCAGCGAGGGAGGCGAATCGAGGCCCCAGCATTTT	CASSEGGESRPQHF
TRBV27	TRBD1	NA	TRBJ1-1	TGTGCCAGCAGCTGGGACAGGGGTAACACTGAAGCTTTCTTT	CASSWDRGNTEAFF
TRBV18	NA	NA	TRBJ2-3	TGTGCCAGCTCACCGACTAGTAGCACAGATACGCAGTATTTT	CASSPTSSTDTQYF
TRBV19	TRBD1	NA	TRBJ2-6	TGTGCCAGTACCAAGGGGGCGGATAGCTCTGGGGCCAACGTCCTGACTTTC	CASTKGADSSGANVLTF
TRBV19	NA	NA	TRBJ2-1	TGTGCCAGTAGTATAGTTGAGACTGGGAATGAGCAGTTCTTC	CASSIVETGNEQFF
TRBV6-5	NA	NA	TRBJ2-5	TGTGCCAGCAGTTACGTGGCAGGGTCTGAGACCCAGTACTTC	CASSYVAGSETQYF
TRBV7-8	TRBD2	NA	TRBJ2-1	TGTGCCAGCAGCTCCCAGACTAGCTTCTATGAGCAGTTCTTC	CASSSQTSFYEQFF
TRBV7-9	TRBD1	NA	TRBJ2-7	TGTGCCAGCAGCTACCAGGTTGTGACAGGGGCCTACGAGCAGTACTTC	CASSYQVVTGAYEQYF
TRBV9	TRBD2	NA	TRBJ2-6	TGTGCCAGCAGCTCCCAGTCGCGGGAGCCATCTGGGGCCAACGTCCTGACTTTC	CASSSQSREPSGANVLTF
TRBV5-1	NA	NA	TRBJ2-7	TGCGCCAGCAGCCCAGGAGGGGACGAGCAGTACTTC	CASSPGGDEQYF
TRBV5-1	TRBD1	few	TRBJ1-4	TGCGCCAGCAGCTCCCATCCCGGGACAGGGGAGGGTGAAAAACTGTTTTTT	CASSSHPGTGEGEKLFF
TRBV7-9	TRBD1	NA	TRBJ2-7	TGTGCCAGCAGCTTAGCCGGGACAGGGTTCCACGAGCAGTACTTC	CASSLAGTGFHEQYF
TRBV28	NA	NA	TRBJ2-7	TGTGCCAGCAGTTTTCTCATCGGGAGCTCCTACGAGCAGTACTTC	CASSFLIGSSYEQYF
TRBV11-3	NA	NA	TRBJ1-1	TGTGCCAGCAGCTTAACAGGAATGAACACTGAAGCTTTCTTT	CASSLTGMNTEAFF
TRBV28	TRBD1	once	TRBJ1-5	TGTGCCAGCAGACCAGGGGGCGGCAATCAGCCCCAGCATTTT	CASRPGGGNQPQHF
TRBV18	NA	NA	TRBJ1-4	TGTGCCAGCTCACCAGGAGCCGCCGAAACTAATGAAAAACTGTTTTTT	CASSPGAAETNEKLFF
TRBV28	NA	NA	TRBJ1-2	TGTGCCAGCAGCCTCAGACAGGACTATGGCTACACCTTC	CASSLRQDYGYTF
TRBV4-1	NA	once	TRBJ2-5	TGCGCCAGCAGCCAACTAGAACACCAAGAGACCCAGTACTTC	CASSQLEHQETQYF
TRBV7-9	NA	NA	TRBJ2-1	TGTGCCAGCAGCTTGGGGGGTATCGGGCAGTTCTTC	CASSLGGIGQFF
TRBV4-1	TRBD1	many	TRBJ2-4	TGCGCCAGCAGCTCGCTTCCGGGACAGGGGGCGCGGGACATTCAGTACTTC	CASSSLPGQGARDIQYF
TRBV7-7	NA	NA	TRBJ1-1	TGTGCTAGCAGCTTAATACGGGAGGGCACGATGAACACTGAAGCTTTCTTT	CASSLIREGTMNTEAFF
TRBV7-6	TRBD1	NA	TRBJ2-7	TGTGCCAGCAAACTACAGGGGGAGCAGTACTTC	CASKLQGEQYF
TRBV11-2	NA	once	TRBJ2-1	TGTGCCAGCAGCTTAACTAGCCCCGAGTTCTACAATGAGCAGTTCTTC	CASSLTSPEFYNEQFF
TRBV6-6	TRBD2	NA	TRBJ2-1	TGTGCCAGCAGTTCCGTAGCGGGAGTGGACAATGAGCAGTTCTTC	CASSSVAGVDNEQFF
TRBV27	NA	NA	TRBJ2-1	TGTGCCAGCAGATTCACTCCTAGCGGAGGGGGGAATGAGCAGTTCTTC	CASRFTPSGGGNEQFF
TRBV28	NA	NA	TRBJ2-7	TGTGCCAGCAGTCGAGCCGTTGGGCGAACCAGTTACGAGCAGTACTTC	CASSRAVGRTSYEQYF
TRBV5-1	TRBD1	NA	TRBJ2-7	TGCGCCAGCAGCCCCAGGACAGGCACCTACGAGCAGTACTTC	CASSPRTGTYEQYF
TRBV28	TRBD1	NA	TRBJ1-2	TGTGCCAGCAGGACAGGGTACGGCTACACCTTC	CASRTGYGYTF
TRBV29-1	NA	NA	TRBJ2-1	TGCAGCGTTGCACCGGGACTGCACAATGAGCAGTTCTTC	CSVAPGLHNEQFF
TRBV6-1	TRBD1	NA	TRBJ2-3	TGTGCCAGCACCCCGGACAGGGCCACAGATACGCAGTATTTT	CASTPDRATDTQYF
TRBV6-1	NA	NA	TRBJ2-6	TGTGCCAGCAGACCTCAGGGGTCTGGGGCCAACGTCCTGACTTTC	CASRPQGSGANVLTF
TRBV28	NA	NA	TRBJ1-1	TGTGCCAGCAGTTTTTTGGACATGAACACTGAAGCTTTCTTT	CASSFLDMNTEAFF
TRBV7-9	NA	NA	TRBJ1-4	TGTGCCAGCAGCGTCCAGGAGGGGTCTAATGAAAAACTGTTTTTT	CASSVQEGSNEKLFF
TRBV5-1	TRBD1	NA	TRBJ1-1	TGCGCCAGCAGCTTGGAGGGGGCCATGAACACTGAAGCTTTCTTT	CASSLEGAMNTEAFF
TRBV9	NA	once	TRBJ2-1	TGTGCCAGCAGCGCAGGGTTCCTGTACAATGAGCAGTTCTTC	CASSAGFLYNEQFF
TRBV28	NA	NA	TRBJ2-5	TGTGCCAGCAAATCATTGGACAGAGCACAAGAGACCCAGTACTTC	CASKSLDRAQETQYF
TRBV28	NA	once	TRBJ1-4	TGTGCCAGCAGTTTAGCAGGGGTTGGGTTAAATGAAAAACTGTTTTTT	CASSLAGVGLNEKLFF
TRBV7-9	TRBD1	NA	TRBJ2-7	TGTGCCAGCAGCTTACCGCGACAGGGCCCTGTATGG	CASSLPRQGPVW
TRBV7-3	NA	NA	TRBJ2-3	TGTGCCAGCAGCCCCCCCGGCGGGATGGATACGCAGTATTTT	CASSPPGGMDTQYF
TRBV4-1	TRBD2	NA	TRBJ2-7	TGCGCCAGCAGCCAAGGGTCGGCTAGCGGGAAGTACGAGCAGTACTTC	CASSQGSASGKYEQYF
TRBV6-5	NA	NA	TRBJ2-2	TGTGCCAGCAGTTACTCCCGCGGCGGGGAGCTGTTTTTT	CASSYSRGGELFF
TRBV6-5	TRBD1	NA	TRBJ2-7	TGTGCCAGCAGTTACTCAATACAGGGGGCGATCCACGAGCAGTACTTC	CASSYSIQGAIHEQYF
TRBV10-3	NA	NA	TRBJ2-7	TGTGCCATCAGTGGAGGAGACGGGACTTGGTACGAGCAGTACTTC	CAISGGDGTWYEQYF
TRBV10-3	NA	NA	TRBJ1-1	TGTGCCATCAGTGAAACGGACACTGAAGCTTTCTTT	CAISETDTEAFF
TRBV11-3	NA	once	TRBJ2-3	TGTGCCAGCAGCTTGGGCAGGTCCACAGATACGCAGTATTTT	CASSLGRSTDTQYF
TRBV28	NA	NA	TRBJ1-5	TGTGCCAGCACATCCCCACCGGGGAGGGATCAGCCCCAGCATTTT	CASTSPPGRDQPQHF
TRBV27	TRBD2	NA	TRBJ2-3	TGTGCCAGCAGTGAAATAGCGGGGTCTGAGGATACGCAGTATTTT	CASSEIAGSEDTQYF
TRBV13	TRBD2	NA	TRBJ2-4	TGTGCCAGCAGCAGGACTAGCGGGGCGATCCTAGCCAAAAACATTCAGTACTTC	CASSRTSGAILAKNIQYF
TRBV5-1	NA	NA	TRBJ1-1	TGCGCCAGCAGCCCCTCCGGGGGAACCACTGAAGCTTTCTTT	CASSPSGGTTEAFF
TRBV11-1	NA	NA	TRBJ1-1	TGTGCCAGCAGCCCCAACAGGGATGGCACTGAAGCTTTCTTT	CASSPNRDGTEAFF
TRBV14	NA	NA	TRBJ1-2	TGTGCCAGCAGCCAAGAAGTTCGAGGGGTTGGGACTTATGGCTACACCTTC	CASSQEVRGVGTYGYTF